One T cell receptor (beta chain) is described in this entry. The data were obtained in a study of blood T cell repertoires in COVID-19. In the study's own analysis: The authors estimated nucleated cell counts from reference gene primer amplification. The data were produced by immunoSEQ multiplex PCR, yet TCRdb's version contains in-frame clones alone and is incomplete. V and J calls plus clone size are reproduced from that table; the DNA served to infer D and trimming. This table holds 330,000 or so clones, around 90% found once. Material: PBMCs or T cells enriched from blood (not recorded which). The source is a woman aged 30 to 39 who had recovered from COVID-19.

CDR3 nucleotides: TGTGCCAGCAGTTTCGGGCTTAAAAATGGGGGCAAAGCTAATGAAAAACTGTTTTTT. It is translated as CASSFGLKNGGKANEKLFF. V and J are TRBV28 and TRBJ1-4, with D possibly TRBD1 on 6 matching bases. The CDR3 extends over 19 amino acids. The V end was cut by 3 bases, the J end by 3 bases, with 23 bases between. Germline loops: CDR1 MDHEN, CDR2 SYDVKM.